A single sample is the source of the 24 T cell receptor beta chains below, sequenced in a study of blood T cell repertoires in COVID-19. Clones were sequenced by immunoSEQ multiplex PCR, and TCRdb holds only the in-frame ones, with some missing. This table holds approximately 300,000 clones, 70% to 90% found once. Material for sequencing was peripheral blood. The origin of the receptors is a human donor with COVID-19, enrolled during active disease. The donor label of this sample is uncertain.

This clone was counted a single time. The rearrangement uses TRBV30 and TRBJ1-5; 9 nucleotides align to TRBD1. V lost 2 bases, J lost 2 bases, and 13 bases stayed unmatched. CDR1 GTSNPN and CDR2 SVGIG come from the germline V gene (reference sequence). This CDR3 contains 18 residues. CDR3: CAWSTETGGLVGNQPQHF. CDR3 sequence (DNA): TGTGCCTGGAGTACCGAGACAGGGGGGTTGGTCGGCAATCAGCCCCAGCATTTT. Variable domain in full (rest from reference TRBV30 and TRBJ1-5): SQTIHQWPATLVQPVGSPLSLECTVEGTSNPNLYWYRQAAGRGLQLLFYSVGIGQISSEVPQNLSASRPQDRQFILSSKKLLLSDSGFYLCAWSTETGGLVGNQPQHFGDGTRLSIL.

The V call is TRBV18, the J call TRBJ1-1, with D possibly matching TRBD1 (5 bases). This CDR3 comprises 15 residues. Trimming removed 2 bases from V and 2 bases from J, with 12 bases in between. The germline gives CDR1 KGHSH, CDR2 LQKENI. The DNA for the CDR3 is TGTGCCAGCTCACCATTCGGACACCTAAACACTGAAGCTTTCTTT. This encodes CASSPFGHLNTEAFF.

The CDR3 bases are TGTGCCAGCAGCGTAGCGGCAGACTTAAACACTGAAGCTTTCTTT. Its protein is CASSVAADLNTEAFF. The chain has TRBV9 and TRBJ1-1, with D unresolved. The V end was cut by 0 bases, the J end by 2 bases, with 11 bases between. This CDR3 is 15 amino acids long. Germline V lookup: CDR1 SGDLS, CDR2 YYNGEE.

The rearrangement uses TRBV7-2 and TRBJ1-6, with a tentative D call TRBD1 (5 bases). The V and J ends lost 5 bases and 3 bases respectively, with 11 bases between them. The CDR3 is 15 amino acids. Germline CDR1 and CDR2: SGHTA and FQGNSA. The CDR3 protein is CASSPDSSYNSPLHF. The DNA of the CDR3 is TGTGCCAGCAGCCCAGACAGTAGCTATAATTCACCCCTCCACTTT.

This chain links TRBV7-3 with TRBJ2-7; D is unclear. Germline-derived CDR1 and CDR2 are SGHTA and FQGTGA. V gave up 2 bases and J gave up 9 bases, with 14 bases separating them. The CDR3 totals 13 residues. CDR3: CASSLSAERRQYF. In DNA, the CDR3 is TGTGCCAGCAGCTTATCCGCGGAGAGAAGGCAGTACTTC.

V is TRBV5-6 and J is TRBJ2-1; 9 nucleotides match TRBD2. Germline-derived CDR1 and CDR2 are SGHDT and YYEEEE. The ends lost 3 bases at V and 2 bases at J; junction bases unmatched: 6. The CDR3 sequence is 16 residues long. Here the CDR3 reads CASSSGLARAYNEQFF. In DNA, the CDR3 is TGTGCCAGCAGCTCAGGACTAGCGCGAGCCTACAATGAGCAGTTCTTC.

This chain links TRBV7-8 with TRBJ1-1, with D maybe TRBD1 (5 bases). Looked up from germline, CDR1 is SGHVS and CDR2 is FQNEAQ. Trimming removed 6 bases at V and 9 bases at J, with 14 bases between. This CDR3 has 12 amino acids. The DNA of the CDR3 is TGTGCCAGCAGGTCCTTGACAGACAAAGCTTTCTTT. Translation: CASRSLTDKAFF. Together with reference TRBV7-8 and TRBJ1-1, the CDR3 gives the full variable domain: GAGVSQSPRYKVAKRGQDVALRCDPISGHVSLFWYQQALGQGPEFLTYFQNEAQLDKSGLPSDRFFAERPEGSVSTLKIQRTQQEDSAVYLCASRSLTDKAFFGQGTRLTVV.

This chain connects TRBV9 to TRBJ2-5; D possibly corresponds to TRBD1 (5 bases). Germline V gene lookup returns CDR1 SGDLS and CDR2 YYNGEE. There are 13 residues in the CDR3. V was clipped by 1 base and J by 6 bases, with 10 bases between them. The CDR3 DNA sequence: TGTGCCAGCAGCGTAAGTGGGGCGAAGACCCAGTACTTC. It translates to CASSVSGAKTQYF.

This clone occurred once. V gene TRBV25-1 combines with J gene TRBJ1-3, with TRBD1 as a possible D gene (5 bases). Trimming removed 2 bases at V and 1 base at J, with 15 bases between. Germline V lookup: CDR1 MGHDK, CDR2 SYGVNS. The CDR3 is 17 residues long. The DNA of the CDR3 is TGTGCCAGCAGTGAAGCGGCAGGGCGAAAGTCTGGAAACACCATATATTTT. Its protein product is CASSEAAGRKSGNTIYF.

Written as DNA, the CDR3 is TGTGCCAGCAGTATACTAGCCCGCACAGATACGCAGTATTTT. Translating gives CASSILARTDTQYF. The chain joins TRBV6-5 to TRBJ2-3; the D gene is possibly TRBD2 (6 bases). Germline V gives CDR1 MNHEY, CDR2 SVGAGI. Trimming took 5 bases from V and 1 from J, leaving 10 bases between them. The CDR3 sequence is 14 residues long.

The chain recombines TRBV5-6 with TRBJ2-5; 9 nucleotides agree with TRBD1. The ends lost 2 bases at V and 5 bases at J; junction bases unmatched: 10. The CDR3 is made up of 16 amino acids. The V gene's germline CDR1 is SGHDT and CDR2 YYEEEE. The CDR3 is CASSLFQQGARETQYF. The CDR3 bases are TGTGCCAGCAGCTTATTTCAACAGGGGGCGAGGGAGACCCAGTACTTC.

The V and J genes are TRBV2 and TRBJ2-2; a weak D match, TRBD2 (7 bases). The germline CDR1 and CDR2 sequences are SNHLY and FYNNEI. This CDR3 is 17 amino acids long. Trimming stripped 1 base from V and 4 bases from J, with 16 bases between. The CDR3 is CASSEEGGSGLTGELFF. DNA for the CDR3: TGTGCCAGCAGTGAAGAAGGGGGTAGCGGGCTCACCGGGGAGCTGTTTTTT.

The chain carries TRBV11-3 and TRBJ2-1; 9 positions agree with TRBD2. The CDR3 contains 16 residues. The trim removed 0 bases at V and 8 bases at J, leaving 8 bases unmatched. Germline CDR1 and CDR2: SGHNT and YENEEA. The CDR3 region is CASSLDRLAGNDEQFF. Here the CDR3 DNA reads TGTGCCAGCAGCTTAGACCGGCTAGCGGGAAACGATGAGCAGTTCTTC.

The chain recombines TRBV4-1 with TRBJ1-1; D remains ambiguous. The germline V gene encodes CDR1 MGHRA and CDR2 YSYEKL. V gave up 0 bases and J gave up 3 bases, with 14 bases separating them. This CDR3 has 16 amino acids. CDR3 sequence reads: CASSQDPTGRYTEAFF. CDR3 nucleotides: TGCGCCAGCAGCCAAGACCCCACGGGGAGATACACTGAAGCTTTCTTT.

CDR3 sequence (DNA): TGTGCCAGCAGCGTATCGGGAGGCCCGAATGAAAAACTGTTTTTT. Its translation is CASSVSGGPNEKLFF. The chain recombines TRBV9 with TRBJ1-4, with D uncertain. CDR1 is SGDLS and CDR2 is YYNGEE in the germline V gene. This CDR3 contains 15 residues. V lost 1 base and J lost 5, with 12 bases in between.

The rearrangement uses TRBV21-1 and TRBJ1-1; the D call TRBD1 from the table was never checked on the DNA. TRBV21-1 is noted as a pseudogene. This CDR3 comprises 16 residues. The CDR3 is CASRGQGLAGNTEAFF. The CDR3 DNA follows: TGTGCCAGCAGAGGACAGGGCCTGGCGGGGAACACTGAAGCTTTCTTT.

Comment on this clone: This CDR3 is also generated by other DNA sequences in the sample. V and J are TRBV11-1 and TRBJ2-7, with a tentative D call TRBD2 (6 bases). The CDR3 extends over 15 amino acids. Trimming pared 0 bases from V and 3 bases from J, leaving 12 bases between. Germline CDR1 SGHAT, CDR2 FQDESV (reference sequence). CDR3 region: CASSLAGRGLYEQYF. The CDR3 DNA follows: TGTGCCAGCAGCTTAGCCGGGAGAGGGCTCTACGAGCAGTACTTC.

The CDR3 loop reads CASSQERLAEQNTGELFF. The CDR3 DNA is TGTGCCAGCAGCCAAGAGAGGCTAGCGGAGCAGAACACCGGGGAGCTGTTTTTT. The chain is built from TRBV3-1 (or the pseudogene TRBV3-2) and TRBJ2-2, with 7 bases fitting TRBD2. V lost 0 bases, J lost 1 base, and 8 bases stayed unmatched. The germline CDR1 and CDR2 sequences are LGHDT and YNNKEL (reference sequence). The CDR3 contains 18 residues.

The V gene is TRBV30, the J gene TRBJ2-7, with TRBD2 matching 13 bases. In germline, CDR1 is GTSNPN, CDR2 SVGIG (reference sequence). The CDR3 spans 14 residues. The junction had 2 bases not matched to a gene; V was cut back by 2 bases and J by 4 bases. This CDR3 is CAWSPGLAGYEQYF. The DNA for the CDR3 is TGTGCCTGGAGTCCGGGACTAGCGGGGTACGAGCAGTACTTC.

V and J are TRBV7-2 and TRBJ1-5; 8 bases align to TRBD1. After removal of 1 base from V and 5 bases from J, the junction contained 4 bases not matched to a gene. The CDR3 length is 15 residues. Germline CDR1 and CDR2: SGHTA and FQGNSA. CDR3 protein: CASSLVAGGDQPQHF. The DNA of the CDR3 is TGTGCCAGCAGCTTAGTAGCAGGGGGCGATCAGCCCCAGCATTTT.

This chain links TRBV6-2 or TRBV6-3 with TRBJ2-7, with 12 nucleotides matching TRBD2. The V and J ends lost 4 bases and 4 bases, in that order; junction bases with no gene match: 5. CDR1 and CDR2 (germline): MNHEY, SVGEGT. The CDR3 has 15 amino acids. The CDR3 protein is CASSWRTSGNYEQYF. DNA of the CDR3: TGTGCCAGCAGTTGGCGGACTAGCGGGAATTACGAGCAGTACTTC.

This rearrangement joins TRBV3-1 (or the pseudogene TRBV3-2) to TRBJ1-3; D not certain. Per the germline V gene, CDR1 is LGHDT and CDR2 is YNNKEL (reference sequence). V was pared by 4 bases and J by 3 bases, with 13 bases between. The CDR3 spans 15 residues. The CDR3: CASSPQPTGGNTIYF. The CDR3 DNA is TGTGCCAGCAGCCCCCAACCCACCGGTGGAAACACCATATATTTT.

The genes are TRBV6-5 and TRBJ2-7; TRBD2 matches 8 bases. V shed 6 bases, J shed 3 bases, and the junction held 10 bases outside the gene matches. The CDR3 covers 15 residues. From germline, CDR1 is MNHEY and CDR2 SVGAGI. CDR3 bases: TGTGCCAGCAGCCCGCGGGGGGAGGCCGTCTACGAGCAGTACTTC. The encoded protein is CASSPRGEAVYEQYF.

The rearrangement links TRBV9 to TRBJ1-1, with 10 bases matching TRBD1. This CDR3 contains 17 residues. Germline V gives CDR1 SGDLS, CDR2 YYNGEE. V dropped 0 bases and J dropped 5; count of bases not matched to a gene: 10. The CDR3 coding sequence is TGTGCCAGCAGCGTAGGCGACAGGGGGCGCCGGTGGACTGAAGCTTTCTTT. Its translation is CASSVGDRGRRWTEAFF.